The rows below give T cell receptor beta chains drawn from one sample of a study of blood T cell repertoires in COVID-19. Measured with immunoSEQ multiplex PCR; TCRdb has only the in-frame clones, and not every one. The table shows about 440,000 clones, with roughly 87% occurring only once. The material sequenced was PBMCs or T cells enriched from blood (not recorded which). These receptors were taken from a man aged 18 to 35 who had recovered from COVID-19. Both conserved end residues are part of each CDR3.

J gene,V gene,CDR3 protein
TRBJ2-7,TRBV7-2,CASSPPLGGGSHEQYF
TRBJ2-3,TRBV11-2,CASSLTEGGTDTQYF
TRBJ2-3,TRBV5-1,CASSSLAGGSSDTQYF
TRBJ2-5,TRBV28,CASSLSLRQETQYF
TRBJ1-1,TRBV27,CASSPFPGQANTEAFF
TRBJ2-3,TRBV5-1,CASTGDGWTDTQYF
TRBJ2-3,TRBV2,CASSDVAGTDTQYF
TRBJ1-4,TRBV4-1,CASSQDLVRRSNEKLFF
TRBJ1-3,TRBV18,CASSPGTRIGNTIYF
TRBJ1-1,TRBV5-5,CASSRDWGTEAFF
TRBJ1-5,TRBV19,CASSIDGFVGAGNQPQHF
TRBJ2-1,TRBV18,CASSPNYGTYNEQFF
TRBJ1-5,TRBV6-6,CASSPRGTGNSNQPQHF
TRBJ1-6,TRBV7-6,CASSLTEGSSASPLHF
TRBJ1-2,TRBV2,CASRPDRGNYGYTF
TRBJ1-4,TRBV28,CASSLTYERKLFF
TRBJ1-2,TRBV5-1,CASTDGQGVPGYTF
TRBJ1-2,TRBV19,CASSMIEGRNGYTF
TRBJ1-3,TRBV5-1,CASSLDGRSTSGNTIYF
TRBJ1-1,TRBV4-1,CASSQTGRGRDTEAFF
TRBJ2-7,TRBV5-4,CASSKDRVSYEQYF
TRBJ1-6,TRBV9,CASSVGQNGNSPLHF
TRBJ1-2,TRBV27,CASSLGAGGYGYTF
TRBJ1-4,TRBV7-8,CASSTRTETNEKLFF
TRBJ1-3,TRBV3-1/TRBV3-2,CASSSQGRGNTIYF
TRBJ1-5,TRBV7-2,CASSLPTVLNQPQHF
TRBJ2-5,TRBV5-8,CASSFDRTLETQYF
TRBJ1-2,TRBV6-6,CASSRQGTNYGYTF
TRBJ2-2,TRBV11-2,CASSRLAGQAGELFF
TRBJ2-1,TRBV18,CASSPSRTGENEQFF
TRBJ2-1,TRBV3-1/TRBV3-2,CASSQVLAGGPLGNEQFF
TRBJ1-1,TRBV2,CASGQQGTEAFF
TRBJ1-3,TRBV19,CASSIVGNTIYF
TRBJ1-4,TRBV25-1,CASSVYPGTGDEKLFF
TRBJ2-2,TRBV19,CASSETRGLDTGELFF
TRBJ2-3,TRBV5-4,CASSRTGRGGTDTQYF
TRBJ2-3,TRBV27,CASSFGASGGTDTQYF
TRBJ1-2,TRBV7-9,CASSLGPLQGDYGYTF
TRBJ1-1,TRBV28,CASSLFPRVNTEAFF
TRBJ2-1,TRBV6-5,CASSYRERYGEQFF
TRBJ2-7,TRBV10-3,CAISEVHYEQYF
TRBJ1-5,TRBV5-4,CASSLAGSGNQPQHF
TRBJ2-7,TRBV6-2/TRBV6-3,CASSYTPAGLASRYEQYF
TRBJ2-7,TRBV5-5,CASSFLGQGPHEQYF
TRBJ2-1,TRBV4-1,CASSQVSRGAPYNEQFF
TRBJ1-1,TRBV11-1,CASSLRQGAEAFF
TRBJ1-3,TRBV11-3,CASSFSPGSGNTIYF